Listed below are T cell receptor beta chains from one sample, sequenced in a study of radiation and T cells in renal cell carcinoma. Clones were read by immunoSEQ multiplex PCR, and TCRdb kept only the in-frame ones, dropping some. The sample shows around 29,000 clones, 81% of them seen only once. The source material was blood, sampled from a patient whose treatment included radiotherapy and nephrectomy. These receptors all stem from a man in his 60s with renal cell carcinoma. Both conserved end residues are part of each CDR3. A D gene is named only where the DNA matches it firmly. The listing skips clone size in some rows; elsewhere it reads once, few, many or a size class.

>TRBD1|TRBJ1-6|15|TRBV6-5|NA
CASRPRDRPNSPLHF
TGTGCCAGCAGACCCCGGGACAGACCTAATTCACCCCTCCACTTT
>NA|TRBJ2-5|15|TRBV5-4|NA
CASSSMQGYQETQYF
TGTGCCAGCAGCTCGATGCAAGGGTATCAAGAGACCCAGTACTTC
>NA|TRBJ1-1|13|TRBV6-5|once
CASRPWSRGEAFF
TGTGCCAGCAGGCCGTGGAGCAGAGGTGAAGCTTTCTTT
>NA|TRBJ2-1|14|TRBV27|few
CASSLGQIYNEQFF
TGTGCCAGCAGTTTAGGGCAGATCTACAATGAGCAGTTCTTC
>TRBD1|TRBJ1-2|14|TRBV27|NA
CASSPGTGARGYTF
TGTGCCAGCAGCCCCGGGACAGGGGCTCGTGGCTACACCTTC
>NA|TRBJ2-2|14|TRBV2|NA
CASSRQDNTGELFF
TGTGCCAGCAGCCGACAGGATAACACCGGGGAGCTGTTTTTT
>NA|TRBJ2-7|11|TRBV20-1|NA
CSARDLDSFYF
TGCAGTGCTAGAGACCTGGACAGTTTCTACTTC
>TRBD1|TRBJ2-2|15|TRBV5-4|many
CASSPYRGNTGELFF
TGTGCCAGCAGCCCCTACAGGGGGAATACCGGGGAGCTGTTTTTT
>NA|TRBJ2-4|16|TRBV15|NA
CATSRVTGLAKNIQYF
TGTGCCACCAGCAGAGTAACAGGGCTAGCCAAAAACATTCAGTACTTC
>NA|TRBJ2-7|13|TRBV9|NA
CASSRFGTYEQYF
TGTGCCAGCAGTCGGTTTGGGACGTACGAGCAGTACTTC
>NA|TRBJ1-6|15|TRBV7-2|NA
CASSSMGGARSPLHF
TGTGCCAGCAGCTCAATGGGAGGGGCGCGTTCACCCCTCCACTTT
>NA|TRBJ2-2|13|TRBV2|NA
CASSPYREGELFF
TGTGCCAGCAGCCCTTACAGGGAGGGGGAGCTGTTTTTT
>NA|TRBJ2-1|15|TRBV7-2|NA
CASSFSPVGRNEQFF
TGTGCCAGCAGCTTTAGCCCCGTAGGTAGGAATGAGCAGTTCTTC
>TRBD2|TRBJ2-1|16|TRBV18|NA
CASSPTLAGGYNEQFF
TGTGCCAGCTCACCAACCCTAGCGGGAGGTTACAATGAGCAGTTCTTC
>NA|TRBJ1-1|16|TRBV19|NA
CASSIASRQVHTEAFF
TGTGCCAGTAGTATAGCCTCCCGACAGGTTCACACTGAAGCTTTCTTT
>NA|TRBJ2-5|14|TRBV7-9|NA
CASSFAGQLGTQYF
TGTGCCAGCAGTTTCGCCGGTCAATTAGGGACCCAGTACTTC
>TRBD1|TRBJ2-7|14|TRBV4-3|NA
CASSQTGFGDEQYF
TGCGCCAGCAGCCAGACAGGGTTTGGGGACGAGCAGTACTTC
>TRBD2|TRBJ2-3|14|TRBV6-1|NA
CASSGSGWGDTQYF
TGTGCCAGCAGTGGTAGCGGGTGGGGAGATACGCAGTATTTT